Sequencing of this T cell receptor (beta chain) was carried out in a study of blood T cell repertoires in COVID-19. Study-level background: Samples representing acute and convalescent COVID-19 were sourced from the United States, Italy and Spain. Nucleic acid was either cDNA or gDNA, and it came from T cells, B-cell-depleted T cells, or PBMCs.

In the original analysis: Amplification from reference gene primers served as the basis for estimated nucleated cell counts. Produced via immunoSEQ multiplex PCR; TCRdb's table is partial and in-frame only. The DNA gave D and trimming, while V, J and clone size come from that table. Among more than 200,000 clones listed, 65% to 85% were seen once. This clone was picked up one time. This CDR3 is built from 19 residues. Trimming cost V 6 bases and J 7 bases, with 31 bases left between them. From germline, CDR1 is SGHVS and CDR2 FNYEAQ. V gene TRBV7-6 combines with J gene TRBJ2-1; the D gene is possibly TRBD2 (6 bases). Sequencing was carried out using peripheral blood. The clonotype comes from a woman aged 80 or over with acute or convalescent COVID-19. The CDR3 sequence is CASSSQLSGGSSVGNEQFF. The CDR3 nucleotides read TGTGCCAGCAGTTCACAACTCAGCGGAGGGAGTTCAGTGGGGAATGAGCAGTTCTTC.